This TCR beta chain was identified in a study of OX40 agonist ivuxolimab in advanced cancers. Overall study context: Anti-PD-1, anti-PD-L1 or anti-CTLA-4 therapy given earlier was allowed, and approximately 40% had some.

Profiled with immunoSEQ multiplex PCR; TCRdb holds only in-frame clones, not every one. The table includes about 22,000 clones, 88% detected once. About this clone: The antigen is undetermined.

Study results and limitations: Researchers report that CD8+ T cells had, on average, more expanded clones than CD4+.

The germline CDR1 and CDR2 sequences are SGHKS and YYEKEE (reference sequence). This CDR3 comprises 15 residues. Trimming stripped 2 bases from V and 6 bases from J, with 16 bases between. This TCR was recovered from an adult with an advanced solid tumor such as melanoma, head and neck, liver or kidney cancer. The chain couples TRBV5-5 to TRBJ2-3; tentative D call: TRBD1 (5 bases). The specimen comprised CD4+ or CD8+ T cells sorted from blood, sampled in a trial of the OX40 agonist ivuxolimab. The CDR3, as DNA: TGTGCCAGCAGCTTCGTCGTCCAGTACAGGGATACGCAGTATTTT. Translation gives CASSFVVQYRDTQYF. The full variable domain, rest sourced from reference TRBV5-5 and TRBJ2-3, is DAGVTQSPTHLIKTRGQQVTLRCSPISGHKSVSWYQQVLGQGPQFIFQYYEKEERGRGNFPDRFSARQFPNYSSELNVNALLLGDSALYLCASSFVVQYRDTQYFGPGTRLTVL.